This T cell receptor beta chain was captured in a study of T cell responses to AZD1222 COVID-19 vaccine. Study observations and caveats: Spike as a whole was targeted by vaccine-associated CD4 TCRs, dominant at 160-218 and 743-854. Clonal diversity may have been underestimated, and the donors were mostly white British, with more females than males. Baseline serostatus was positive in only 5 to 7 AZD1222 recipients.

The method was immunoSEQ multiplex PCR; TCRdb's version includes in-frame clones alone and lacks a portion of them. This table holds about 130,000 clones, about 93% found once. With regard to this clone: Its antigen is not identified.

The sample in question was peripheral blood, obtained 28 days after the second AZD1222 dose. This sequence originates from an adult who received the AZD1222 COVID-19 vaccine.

CDR3 in amino acids: CASSNPTVKGAYEQYF. The CDR3 DNA sequence: TGTGCCAGCAGTAACCCGACAGTGAAAGGAGCCTACGAGCAGTACTTC. This chain joins TRBV28 and TRBJ2-7; possible D gene TRBD1, 5 bases. The V gene lost 5 bases and the J gene lost 2 bases, with 19 bases spanning the gap. Germline loops: CDR1 MDHEN, CDR2 SYDVKM. This CDR3 contains 16 residues.